These 29 T cell receptor beta chains came from one sample sequenced in a study of cytotoxic CD8 clonotypes in ibrutinib-treated CLL. Sequenced by immunoSEQ multiplex PCR; TCRdb stores in-frame clones only, minus some. The profile shows roughly 250,000 clones, 70% of them singletons. Sample: PBMCs, taken after 24 months of ibrutinib treatment. The receptor set was obtained from a human donor with chronic lymphocytic leukemia.

This chain joins TRBV6-5 and TRBJ1-2; D may be TRBD1 (5 bases). Trimming stripped 0 bases from V and 4 bases from J, with 15 bases between. The CDR3 runs 16 residues. Germline V gene sequence: CDR1 MNHEY, CDR2 SVGAGI. The CDR3 protein is CASSYSAEQVTYGYTF. The CDR3 DNA is TGTGCCAGCAGTTACTCAGCGGAACAGGTCACCTATGGCTACACCTTC.

The V call is TRBV7-2, the J call TRBJ1-5; 7 bases fit TRBD1. CDR1 is SGHTA and CDR2 is FQGNSA in the germline V gene. Germline trimming cut 5 bases from V and 6 bases from J; bases unmatched to any gene: 10. This CDR3 region has 15 residues. The CDR3 loop reads CASSDTRDSPQPQHF. CDR3 in DNA: TGTGCCAGCAGCGACACACGGGACAGTCCTCAGCCCCAGCATTTT.

The V gene is TRBV6-5, the J gene TRBJ2-1; TRBD1 aligns across 9 bases. The CDR3 is made up of 15 amino acids. V lost 6 bases to trimming and J lost 7 bases; unmatched junction nucleotides: 10. CDR1 is MNHEY and CDR2 is SVGAGI in the germline V gene. The CDR3 loop is CASRLQGAQGNEQFF. In nucleotides, the CDR3 is TGTGCCAGCAGGCTACAGGGGGCGCAAGGTAATGAGCAGTTCTTC.

The chain joins TRBV6-4 to TRBJ2-3; the D is unclear. V dropped 0 bases and J dropped 2 bases, with 3 bases sitting between them. The CDR3 consists of 13 residues. Germline CDR1 MRHNA, CDR2 SNTAGT. Here the CDR3 DNA reads TGTGCCAGCAGTGACTCTTTCACAGATACGCAGTATTTT. Protein product: CASSDSFTDTQYF.

This chain connects TRBV19 to TRBJ2-6; 10 bases are shared with TRBD2. With 9 bases clipped from V and 0 bases from J, the junction kept 5 bases outside the gene matches. This CDR3 region has 16 residues. Looked up from germline, CDR1 is LNHDA and CDR2 is SQIVND (reference sequence). The chain's CDR3 is CASLAGGTSGANVLTF. Written as DNA, the CDR3 is TGTGCCAGCTTAGCGGGAGGTACCTCTGGGGCCAACGTCCTGACTTTC.

The chain combines TRBV29-1 with TRBJ2-1, with D possibly matching TRBD1 (6 bases). Trimming cost V 7 bases and J 12 bases, with 22 bases left between them. This CDR3 contains 13 residues. CDR1 SQVTM and CDR2 ANQGSEA come from the germline V gene. CDR3 bases: TGCAGCGCGTCCGGGAATCTGGGGGCGGGGCAGTTCTTC. Translating it yields CSASGNLGAGQFF.

The V gene is TRBV4-1, the J gene TRBJ2-5; D remains unclear. Germline CDR1 MGHRA, CDR2 YSYEKL. The CDR3 sequence is 12 residues long. Trimming stripped 3 bases from V and 2 bases from J, with 4 bases between. The CDR3 DNA reads TGCGCCAGCAGCCACCATCAAGAGACCCAGTACTTC. Protein sequence: CASSHHQETQYF.

The rearrangement joins TRBV2 to TRBJ1-2; 9 nucleotides line up with TRBD1. The CDR3 covers 13 residues. V dropped 8 bases and J dropped 7; count of bases not matched to a gene: 8. Germline values: CDR1 SNHLY, CDR2 FYNNEI. The CDR3 here is CASGTGTFGGYTF. As DNA, the CDR3 is TGTGCCAGCGGGACAGGGACTTTCGGTGGCTACACCTTC.

V is TRBV13 and J is TRBJ2-7; D perhaps matches TRBD2 (6 bases). V was shortened by 4 bases and J by 1 base, with 11 bases between the two germline ends. Germline assignment: CDR1 PRHDT and CDR2 FYEKMQ (reference sequence). The CDR3 contains 14 residues. The CDR3 loop reads CASSWGEASYEQYF. CDR3 bases: TGTGCCAGCAGCTGGGGGGAGGCATCCTACGAGCAGTACTTC.

The chain couples TRBV27 to TRBJ1-1; possibly TRBD1 for D (5 bases). Germline V gives CDR1 MNHEY, CDR2 SMNVEV (reference sequence). The CDR3 has 14 residues. V was pared by 5 bases and J by 4 bases, with 14 bases between. CDR3 nucleotides: TGTGCCAGCAGTGCCCCGGGACTCTTCACTGAAGCTTTCTTT. The encoded protein is CASSAPGLFTEAFF.

The V gene is TRBV19, the J gene TRBJ2-3; 7 positions match TRBD2. Germline CDR1 and CDR2: LNHDA and SQIVND (reference sequence). V shed 3 bases and J 5 bases; nucleotides not matched to a gene: 8. CDR3 length equals 15 residues. The CDR3 loop is CASSMGGSGGDTQYF. CDR3 nucleotide sequence: TGTGCCAGTAGTATGGGGGGGAGTGGTGGAGATACGCAGTATTTT. The full variable domain, its missing parts supplied by reference TRBV19 and TRBJ2-3, is DGGITQSPKYLFRKEGQNVTLSCEQNLNHDAMYWYRQDPGQGLRLIYYSQIVNDFQKGDIAEGYSVSREKKESFPLTVTSAQKNPTAFYLCASSMGGSGGDTQYFGPGTRLTVL.

The chain uses TRBV29-1 and TRBJ2-7, with 7 bases fitting TRBD1. CDR1 is SQVTM, CDR2 ANQGSEA, per germline. The CDR3 covers 14 residues. The V and J ends lost 4 bases and 3 bases, in that order; junction bases with no gene match: 9. In nucleotides, the CDR3 is TGCAGCGTTGGGGTAAAAGGACAGGTCTACGAGCAGTACTTC. This codes for CSVGVKGQVYEQYF.

This chain links TRBV19 with TRBJ2-1; 9 nucleotides line up with TRBD2. Per the germline V gene, CDR1 is LNHDA and CDR2 is SQIVND (reference sequence). This CDR3 contains 14 residues. Trimming removed 5 bases from V and 2 bases from J; junction bases left unmatched: 1. DNA for the CDR3: TGTGCCAGTAGTCCTAGCGGGACCTACAATGAGCAGTTCTTC. Encoded protein: CASSPSGTYNEQFF. The full variable domain, in which reference TRBV19 and TRBJ2-1 provide the parts outside the CDR3, is DGGITQSPKYLFRKEGQNVTLSCEQNLNHDAMYWYRQDPGQGLRLIYYSQIVNDFQKGDIAEGYSVSREKKESFPLTVTSAQKNPTAFYLCASSPSGTYNEQFFGPGTRLTVL.

This clone was counted a single time. The chain links TRBV19 to TRBJ2-5; D remains ambiguous. Germline assignment: CDR1 LNHDA and CDR2 SQIVND (reference sequence). Trimming stripped 4 bases from V and 1 base from J, with 7 bases between. CDR3 length: 13 residues. CDR3 sequence (DNA): TGTGCCAGTAGTAAGCAGAGCCAAGAGACCCAGTACTTC. It codes for CASSKQSQETQYF.

The chain carries TRBV7-9 and TRBJ2-1; 14 bases fit TRBD2. Per germline, CDR1 SEHNR and CDR2 FQNEAQ (reference sequence). After removal of 7 bases from V and 0 bases from J, the junction contained 2 bases not matched to a gene. The CDR3 consists of 16 residues. CDR3 protein: CASTGTSGSSYNEQFF. DNA of the CDR3: TGTGCCAGCACCGGGACTAGCGGGAGCTCCTACAATGAGCAGTTCTTC.

This chain uses TRBV30 with TRBJ2-1; D is unresolved. Per the germline V gene, CDR1 is GTSNPN and CDR2 is SVGIG (reference sequence). This CDR3 comprises 12 residues. V dropped 2 bases and J dropped 8 bases, with 10 bases sitting between them. DNA for the CDR3: TGTGCCTGGAGTAATGGTGGATATGAGCAGTTCTTC. Translation gives CAWSNGGYEQFF.

This sequence joins TRBV11-3 and TRBJ2-2; D remains ambiguous. The ends were cut back, 4 bases at V and 1 base at J, with 7 bases in the middle. The CDR3 totals 14 residues. Germline V CDR1 and CDR2: SGHNT, YENEEA. CDR3 in amino acids: CASSSNRNTGELFF. DNA of the CDR3: TGTGCCAGCAGCTCTAACAGGAACACCGGGGAGCTGTTTTTT.

This chain uses TRBV4-1 with TRBJ1-5, with D perhaps matching TRBD1 (5 bases). Trimming removed 2 bases from V and 6 bases from J, with 26 bases in between. The CDR3 is 19 amino acids. The germline V gene has CDR1 MGHRA and CDR2 YSYEKL. CDR3 amino acids: CASSQQASWGRAPIQPQHF. CDR3 nucleotide sequence: TGCGCCAGCAGCCAACAGGCCTCGTGGGGGAGGGCGCCAATTCAGCCCCAGCATTTT.

The V gene is TRBV27, the J gene TRBJ1-5, with TRBD1 matching over 9 bases. Unmatched junction bases numbered 5, after V lost 4 bases and J lost 4 bases. The germline gives CDR1 MNHEY, CDR2 SMNVEV (reference sequence). This CDR3 is built from 15 residues. The CDR3 bases are TGTGCCAGCAGTTCGGACAGGGGCGGGAATCAGCCCCAGCATTTT. Amino acid sequence: CASSSDRGGNQPQHF.

This clone has just a few counts. The CDR3, as DNA: TGCGCCAGCTTCAGGGAGGGCGACGAGCAGTACTTC. Translation gives CASFREGDEQYF. The J gene is TRBJ2-7, the V gene TRBV5-1; 7 bases line up with TRBD2. The CDR3 runs to 12 residues. V lost 7 bases, J lost 5 bases, and 6 bases stayed unmatched. The germline V gene has CDR1 SGHRS and CDR2 YFSETQ.

This chain connects TRBV25-1 to TRBJ1-1, with D maybe TRBD1 (5 bases). The V end lost 2 bases, the J end lost 5 bases, and 12 bases lay between the germline ends. CDR3 length equals 14 residues. Germline CDR1 is MGHDK and CDR2 is SYGVNS. The CDR3 region has the DNA TGTGCCAGCAGTGAACCGGGGGAGGAGACTGAAGCTTTCTTT. It translates to CASSEPGEETEAFF.

This clone appeared a few times. V gene TRBV5-1 combines with J gene TRBJ2-2, with D unclear. Germline CDR1 reads SGHRS; CDR2 reads YFSETQ. The CDR3 has 15 amino acids. V was pared by 0 bases and J by 4 bases, with 10 bases between. The CDR3 region is CASSLEPRPTGELFF. The CDR3 DNA follows: TGCGCCAGCAGCTTGGAACCGCGGCCCACCGGGGAGCTGTTTTTT.

CDR3: CASSRRQDQRYEQYF. As DNA, the CDR3 is TGTGCCAGTAGCAGACGACAAGACCAGCGCTACGAGCAGTACTTC. The chain employs TRBV19 and TRBJ2-7; D is unclear. Germline CDR1 and CDR2: LNHDA and SQIVND (reference sequence). With 6 bases removed from V and 3 bases from J, the gap between germline ends came to 18 bases. The CDR3 contains 15 residues.

The chain is built from TRBV6-5 and TRBJ2-6; 9 bases match TRBD1. The CDR3 totals 13 residues. The ends lost 8 bases at V and 4 bases at J; junction bases unmatched: 0. Germline CDR1 MNHEY, CDR2 SVGAGI. Here the CDR3 reads CASGTGGANVLTF. The CDR3 DNA follows: TGTGCCAGCGGGACAGGGGGGGCCAACGTCCTGACTTTC.

The V gene is TRBV5-1, the J gene TRBJ2-1; D uncertain. V lost 2 bases and J 2 bases, leaving 8 bases between the germline ends. The CDR3 is 14 amino acids. Germline lookup yields CDR1 SGHRS and CDR2 YFSETQ. The CDR3 reads CASSLSDTYNEQFF. CDR3 nucleotide sequence: TGCGCCAGCAGCTTAAGCGACACCTACAATGAGCAGTTCTTC. The full variable domain, rest sourced from reference TRBV5-1 and TRBJ2-1, is KAGVTQTPRYLIKTRGQQVTLSCSPISGHRSVSWYQQTPGQGLQFLFEYFSETQRNKGNFPGRFSGRQFSNSRSEMNVSTLELGDSALYLCASSLSDTYNEQFFGPGTRLTVL.

J is TRBJ1-3 and V is TRBV2, with D tentatively TRBD1 (5 bases). This CDR3 has 10 residues. Between the trimmed V and J ends, which lost 7 bases and 8 bases, there was a span of 6 bases. Germline V CDR1 and CDR2: SNHLY, FYNNEI. CDR3 protein: CASKGDTIYF. The CDR3 nucleotides read TGTGCCAGCAAAGGGGACACCATATATTTT.

In nucleotides, the CDR3 is TGTGCCAGTTCGTCCGGGACAGGGGACACAGATACGCAGTATTTT. It yields the protein CASSSGTGDTDTQYF. The chain recombines TRBV6-4 with TRBJ2-3, with TRBD1 matching over 10 bases. V dropped 9 bases and J dropped 2; count of bases not matched to a gene: 8. Per germline, CDR1 MRHNA and CDR2 SNTAGT. This CDR3 contains 15 residues.

This chain links TRBV5-1 with TRBJ1-2; D not resolved. Germline-derived CDR1 and CDR2 are SGHRS and YFSETQ. The CDR3 has 13 amino acids. Trimming removed 3 bases at V and 6 bases at J, with 12 bases between. CDR3 residues: CASSWAGSDGYTF. For the CDR3, the DNA is TGCGCCAGCAGCTGGGCTGGTTCGGATGGCTACACCTTC.

The gene calls are TRBV2 and TRBJ2-5, with TRBD2 as a possible D gene (6 bases). The CDR3 totals 13 residues. Germline values: CDR1 SNHLY, CDR2 FYNNEI. Trimming removed 6 bases at V and 1 base at J, with 9 bases between. CDR3 sequence reads: CASSGDSQETQYF. The CDR3, as DNA: TGTGCCAGCAGCGGGGACTCCCAAGAGACCCAGTACTTC.